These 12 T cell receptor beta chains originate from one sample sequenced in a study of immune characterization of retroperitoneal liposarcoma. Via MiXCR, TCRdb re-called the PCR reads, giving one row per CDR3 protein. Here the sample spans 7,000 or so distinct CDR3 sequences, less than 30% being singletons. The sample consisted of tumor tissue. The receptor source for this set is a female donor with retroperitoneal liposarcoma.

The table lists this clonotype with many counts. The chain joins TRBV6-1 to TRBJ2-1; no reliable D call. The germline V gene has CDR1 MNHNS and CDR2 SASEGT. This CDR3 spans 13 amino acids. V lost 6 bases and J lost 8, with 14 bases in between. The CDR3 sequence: CASRTLGRYEQFF. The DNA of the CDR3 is TGTGCCAGCAGAACACTCGGGCGGTATGAGCAGTTCTTC.

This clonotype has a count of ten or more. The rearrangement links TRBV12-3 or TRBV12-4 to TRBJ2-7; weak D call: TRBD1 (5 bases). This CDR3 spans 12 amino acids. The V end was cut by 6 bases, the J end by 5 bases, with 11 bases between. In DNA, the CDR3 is TGTGCCAGCAGCCCCCAGGGCCACGAGCAGTACTTC. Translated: CASSPQGHEQYF.

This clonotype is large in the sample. The DNA of the CDR3 is TGTGCCAGCAGTTACAGGGCGGTTTCCACAGATACGCAGTATTTT. Amino acid sequence: CASSYRAVSTDTQYF. The chain couples TRBV7-2 to TRBJ2-3; D may be TRBD1 (6 bases). V was trimmed by 6 bases and J by 2 bases, leaving 15 bases between them. Germline V gives CDR1 SGHTA, CDR2 FQGNSA. This CDR3 spans 15 amino acids.

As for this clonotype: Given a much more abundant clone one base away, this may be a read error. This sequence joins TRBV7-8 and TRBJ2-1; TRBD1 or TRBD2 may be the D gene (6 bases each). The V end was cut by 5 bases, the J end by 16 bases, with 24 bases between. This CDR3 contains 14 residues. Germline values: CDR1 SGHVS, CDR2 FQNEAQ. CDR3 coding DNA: TGTGCCAGCAGCGCGCGTGGAGGGGGTGCTGCGTTATTCTTC. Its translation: CASSARGGGAALFF. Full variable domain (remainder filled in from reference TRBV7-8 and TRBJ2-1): GAGVSQSPRYKVAKRGQDVALRCDPISGHVSLFWYQQALGQGPEFLTYFQNEAQLDKSGLPSDRFFAERPEGSVSTLKIQRTQQEDSAVYLCASSARGGGAALFFGPGTRLTVL.

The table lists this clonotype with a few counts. CDR3 in amino acids: CASSLVAGAYNEQYF. The CDR3 DNA reads TGTGCCAGCAGCTTAGTTGCGGGAGCATACAATGAGCAGTACTTC. The V gene is TRBV11-3, the J gene TRBJ2-1, with 7 bases that match TRBD2. The end of the DNA is better explained by TRBJ2-7, so the J call may be wrong. Germline lookup yields CDR1 SGHNT and CDR2 YENEEA. CDR3 length: 15 residues.

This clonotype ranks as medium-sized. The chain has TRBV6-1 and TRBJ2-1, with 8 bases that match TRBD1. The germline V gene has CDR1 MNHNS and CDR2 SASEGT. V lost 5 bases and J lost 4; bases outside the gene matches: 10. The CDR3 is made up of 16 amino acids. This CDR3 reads CASSWDRTGLYNEQFF. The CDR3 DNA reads TGTGCCAGCAGTTGGGACAGGACAGGTCTATACAATGAGCAGTTCTTC.

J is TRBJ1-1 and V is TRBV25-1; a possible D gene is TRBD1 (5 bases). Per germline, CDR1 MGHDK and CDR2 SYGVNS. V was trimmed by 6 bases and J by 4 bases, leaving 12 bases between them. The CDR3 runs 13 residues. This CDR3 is CASRNQGGTEAFF. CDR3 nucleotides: TGTGCCAGCAGAAATCAGGGCGGCACTGAAGCTTTCTTT.

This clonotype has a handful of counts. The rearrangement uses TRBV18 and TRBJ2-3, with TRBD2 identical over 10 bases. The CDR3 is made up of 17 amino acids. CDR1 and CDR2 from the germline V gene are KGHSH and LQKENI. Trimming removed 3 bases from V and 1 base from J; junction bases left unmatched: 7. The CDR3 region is CASSPSGRAPGTDTQYF. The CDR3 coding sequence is TGTGCCAGCTCACCGAGCGGGAGGGCCCCTGGCACAGATACGCAGTATTTT. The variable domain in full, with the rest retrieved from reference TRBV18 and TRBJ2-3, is NAGVMQNPRHLVRRRGQEARLRCSPMKGHSHVYWYRQLPEEGLKFMVYLQKENIIDESGMPKERFSAEFPKEGPSILRIQQVVRGDSAAYFCASSPSGRAPGTDTQYFGPGTRLTVL.

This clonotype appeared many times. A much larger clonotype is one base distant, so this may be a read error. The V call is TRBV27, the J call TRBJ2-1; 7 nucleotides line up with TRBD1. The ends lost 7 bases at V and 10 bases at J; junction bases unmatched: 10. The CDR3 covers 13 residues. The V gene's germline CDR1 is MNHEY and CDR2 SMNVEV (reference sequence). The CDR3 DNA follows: TGTGCCAGCATCGGGACAGTCTCCTACGAGCAGTTCTTC. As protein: CASIGTVSYEQFF.

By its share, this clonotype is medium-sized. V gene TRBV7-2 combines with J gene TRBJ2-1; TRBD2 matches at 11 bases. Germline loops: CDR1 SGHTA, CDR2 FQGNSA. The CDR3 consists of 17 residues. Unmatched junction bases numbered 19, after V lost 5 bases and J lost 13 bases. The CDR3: CASSDVAGGLQGETQFF. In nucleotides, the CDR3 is TGTGCCAGCAGCGACGTAGCGGGAGGGCTTCAAGGAGAGACCCAGTTCTTC.

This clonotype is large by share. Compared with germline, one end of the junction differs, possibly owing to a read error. The CDR3 sequence: CASSLAGVGNEQFF. CDR3 in DNA: TGTGCCAGCAGTCTAGCGGGAGTAGGTAATGAGCAGTTCTTC. The genes are TRBV12-3 or TRBV12-4 and TRBJ2-1; 10 bases fit TRBD2. CDR3 length equals 14 residues.

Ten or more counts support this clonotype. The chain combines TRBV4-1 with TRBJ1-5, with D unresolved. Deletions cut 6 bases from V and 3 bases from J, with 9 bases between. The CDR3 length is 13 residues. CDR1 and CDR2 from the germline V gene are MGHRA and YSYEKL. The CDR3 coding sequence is TGCGCCAGCAGGGAGTCTTTCAATCAGCCCCAGCATTTT. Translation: CASRESFNQPQHF.